This TCR beta chain derives from a study of cytomegalovirus exposure and HLA in healthy donors. Study observations and caveats: It was found in a later analysis that first-cohort TCR clusters tended to co-occur in the 100 to 150 validation repertoires. Associated with cytomegalovirus, according to the listing, were about 160 TCR beta chains.

Measured with immunoSEQ multiplex PCR; TCRdb has only the in-frame clones, and not every one. The sample records roughly 130,000 clones, approximately 87% being singletons. CDR3 length: 17 residues. CDR1 and CDR2 (germline): SGHNT, YYREEE (reference sequence). V was shortened by 7 bases and J by 2 bases, with 21 bases between the two germline ends. For this clone: Its target is not known.

The source of this sequence is a man in his late teens or twenties in good health and CMV-seronegative. The sequenced sample was PBMCs. V gene TRBV5-4 combines with J gene TRBJ2-2; possibly TRBD2 for D (7 bases). CDR3 sequence reads: CASGPPGGPRNTGELFF. In DNA, the CDR3 is TGTGCCAGCGGACCCCCCGGGGGGCCCAGAAACACCGGGGAGCTGTTTTTT.